The present T cell receptor (beta chain) was sequenced within a study of cytotoxic CD8 clonotypes in ibrutinib-treated CLL. About the study: Among the patients, about a dozen presented as relapsed/refractory and 15 as treatment-naive; fewer than 18 showed unmutated IGHV.

Some clones are missing from TCRdb's copy, which holds only in-frame ones; the method was immunoSEQ multiplex PCR. The sample includes more than 300,000 clones, approximately 80% of them seen just once. Notes on the study in general: Rising at ibrutinib response, clonality subsequently fell back toward baseline at progression. Collection times varied between progressing and sustained-remission patients.

V lost 0 bases and J lost 4, with 18 bases in between. This CDR3 contains 16 residues. The V gene's germline CDR1 is GTSNPN and CDR2 SVGIG (reference sequence). Of note for this clone: Its cognate antigen is unknown.

This clonotype was sampled from a human donor with chronic lymphocytic leukemia. The rearrangement uses TRBV30 and TRBJ2-5; tentative D call: TRBD2 (6 bases). This material consisted of PBMCs, taken before ibrutinib treatment. CDR3 DNA sequence: TGTGCCTGGAGTGTATCGGCGTATCGGGGGAGAGAGACCCAGTACTTC. It yields the protein CAWSVSAYRGRETQYF.